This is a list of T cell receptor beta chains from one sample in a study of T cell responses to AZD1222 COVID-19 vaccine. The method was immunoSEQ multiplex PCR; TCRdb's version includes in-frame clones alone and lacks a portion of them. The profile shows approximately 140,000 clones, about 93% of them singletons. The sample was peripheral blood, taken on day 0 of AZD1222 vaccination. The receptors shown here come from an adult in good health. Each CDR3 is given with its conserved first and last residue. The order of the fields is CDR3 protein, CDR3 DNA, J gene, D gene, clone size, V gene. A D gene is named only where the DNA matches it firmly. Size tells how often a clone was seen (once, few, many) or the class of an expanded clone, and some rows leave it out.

CASLPRGAETQYF	TGTGCCAGTCTCCCTCGCGGGGCAGAGACCCAGTACTTC	TRBJ2-5	.	.	TRBV19
CASSYTTGQGVEAGTEAFF	TGCGCCAGCAGCTATACAACTGGACAGGGGGTAGAGGCTGGCACTGAAGCTTTCTTT	TRBJ1-1	TRBD1	.	TRBV5-1
CASGGQGRGTGELFF	TGTGCCAGCGGGGGACAGGGAAGGGGAACCGGGGAGCTGTTTTTT	TRBJ2-2	TRBD1	few	TRBV19
CASSLGRGGGNIQYF	TGTGCCAGCAGCTTAGGGCGAGGAGGGGGCAACATTCAGTACTTC	TRBJ2-4	.	.	TRBV7-9
CASTGKASNQPQHF	TGTGCCAGCACAGGGAAAGCTAGTAATCAGCCCCAGCATTTT	TRBJ1-5	.	.	TRBV2
CASSTSIPRQETQYF	TGCGCCAGCAGCACATCTATACCGAGACAAGAGACCCAGTACTTC	TRBJ2-5	.	.	TRBV5-1
CASTEVGGDPYEQYF	TGTGCCAGCACCGAAGTTGGGGGGGATCCCTACGAGCAGTACTTC	TRBJ2-7	TRBD2	.	TRBV5-6
CASRSGTVVNNEQFF	TGTGCCAGCAGGTCCGGGACCGTGGTTAACAATGAGCAGTTCTTC	TRBJ2-1	.	.	TRBV28
CASSLAGVVSGANVLTF	TGTGCCAGCAGCTTAGCGGGAGTAGTCTCTGGGGCCAACGTCCTGACTTTC	TRBJ2-6	.	.	TRBV7-9
CASSQFRVLTYNSPLHF	TGTGCCAGCAGCCAATTTCGGGTGTTGACCTATAATTCACCCCTCCACTTT	TRBJ1-6	.	.	TRBV11-2
CASSPTRKPGGQPQHF	TGTGCCAGCAGTCCGACTCGCAAGCCCGGCGGTCAGCCCCAGCATTTT	TRBJ1-5	.	.	TRBV28
CAIQPTGGGYGYTF	TGTGCCATTCAACCGACAGGGGGCGGCTATGGCTACACCTTC	TRBJ1-2	TRBD1	.	TRBV10-3
CASSFSENYGYTF	TGTGCCAGCAGTTTTTCGGAAAACTATGGCTACACCTTC	TRBJ1-2	.	.	TRBV27
CSAHNQETQYF	TGCAGTGCTCATAACCAAGAGACCCAGTACTTC	TRBJ2-5	.	.	TRBV20-1
CASSQGVWQGMNNSPLHF	TGCGCCAGCAGCCAGGGGGTATGGCAGGGGATGAATAATTCACCCCTCCACTTT	TRBJ1-6	.	.	TRBV4-1
CASSFRNAVTGELFF	TGTGCCAGCAGCTTCAGAAATGCGGTCACCGGGGAGCTGTTTTTT	TRBJ2-2	.	.	TRBV11-2
CASSLFNYEQYF	TGTGCCAGCAGCCTCTTCAACTACGAGCAGTACTTC	TRBJ2-7	.	.	TRBV7-2
CASSPRTSGLSSYEQYF	TGTGCCAGCAGCCCGAGGACTAGCGGGTTGAGCTCCTACGAGCAGTACTTC	TRBJ2-7	TRBD2	.	TRBV3-1/TRBV3-2
CASSIRQGRTSGYEQYF	TGTGCCAGCAGTATCAGACAGGGGCGGACTAGCGGATACGAGCAGTACTTC	TRBJ2-7	TRBD2	.	TRBV2
CASSPGRVEQYF	TGCGCCAGCAGCCCTGGAAGAGTTGAGCAGTACTTC	TRBJ2-7	.	once	TRBV5-1
CASSHDGLATREQYF	TGCGCCAGCAGCCACGATGGACTAGCGACAAGGGAGCAGTACTTC	TRBJ2-7	TRBD2	.	TRBV5-1
CASSSRPLTGGAYTEAFF	TGTGCCAGCAGCTCCCGCCCCCTAACCGGGGGCGCCTACACTGAAGCTTTCTTT	TRBJ1-1	.	.	TRBV11-2